The 26 T cell receptor beta chains given below trace back to one sample, sequenced in a study of regulatory T cells in long-lasting Graves disease. Time point defined: persistent/refractory GD, antithyroid drugs over 5 years with positive TRAb. Extracted RNA from PBMCs served as the source of the TCR library. Arm-PCR of CDR3 regions and iRepertoire HTBI primers were used to build TCR beta libraries. Using its own MiXCR run on the multiplex PCR reads, TCRdb lists one record per CDR3 protein. The table includes hundreds of thousands of distinct CDR3 sequences, 20% to 25% detected once. The sample here was peripheral blood mononuclear cells (PBMCs), taken when the disease was refractory, from a patient treated with antithyroid drugs. The source of these receptors is a female donor with Graves disease.

This clonotype was seen ten or more times. V gene TRBV6-6 combines with J gene TRBJ2-7; D perhaps matches TRBD2 (5 bases). V dropped 0 bases and J dropped 3 bases, with 6 bases sitting between them. Germline CDR1 MNHNY, CDR2 SVGAGI (reference sequence). CDR3 length equals 13 residues. Written as DNA, the CDR3 is TGTGCCAGCAGTTACTCGACTATCTACGAGCAGTACTTC. Residues: CASSYSTIYEQYF.

This clonotype was seen many times. The chain combines TRBV30 with TRBJ1-1; D is uncertain. Trimming cost V 2 bases and J 1 base, with 11 bases left between them. Germline-derived CDR1 and CDR2 are GTSNPN and SVGIG (reference sequence). The CDR3 contains 14 residues. The CDR3 region is CAWSPRLWNTEAFF. In DNA form, the CDR3 reads TGTGCCTGGAGTCCTAGACTTTGGAACACTGAAGCTTTCTTT.

This clonotype occurred a few times. The rearrangement uses TRBV6-1 and TRBJ1-5; D gene ambiguous. The germline V gene has CDR1 MNHNS and CDR2 SASEGT. This CDR3 region has 11 residues. V lost 2 bases, J lost 6 bases, and 2 bases lay in between. The CDR3, as DNA: TGTGCCAGCAGTGAATTTCAGCCCCAGCATTTT. Protein sequence: CASSEFQPQHF.

The chain employs TRBV19 and TRBJ1-1, with D uncertain. Trimming took off 5 bases at V and 5 bases at J, with 15 bases between the two ends. CDR1 is LNHDA, CDR2 SQIVND, per germline (reference sequence). The CDR3 spans 14 residues. CDR3 region: CASSSPGVRTEAFF. As DNA, the CDR3 is TGTGCCAGTAGTTCCCCCGGTGTGAGGACTGAAGCTTTCTTT.

This clonotype was seen many times. CDR3 nucleotide sequence: TGCAGTGCTAGAGATCGTAGGCAGGGGGAAGGACAGCAGTACTTC. Protein: CSARDRRQGEGQQYF. The V gene is TRBV20-1, the J gene TRBJ2-7; TRBD1 matches at 7 bases. The CDR3 consists of 15 residues. V lost 0 bases, J lost 8 bases, and 13 bases stayed unmatched. The germline V gene encodes CDR1 DFQATT and CDR2 SNEGSKA (reference sequence).

The J gene is TRBJ2-2, the V gene TRBV5-5; 12 bases map to TRBD2. The V gene end was trimmed by 6 bases and the J gene end by 1 base; junction bases not matched to a gene: 4. The germline CDR1 and CDR2 sequences are SGHKS and YYEKEE (reference sequence). The CDR3 runs to 16 residues. CDR3 sequence: CASNQLAGGNTGELFF. CDR3 DNA: TGTGCCAGCAACCAACTAGCGGGGGGGAACACCGGGGAGCTGTTTTTT.

V gene TRBV7-3 combines with J gene TRBJ2-1, with 12 bases matching TRBD2. The germline CDR1 and CDR2 sequences are SGHTA and FQGTGA. Trimming took 5 bases from V and 7 from J; bases not matched to a gene: 12. CDR3 size: 17 residues. The CDR3 loop is CASSLLAGGINSNEQFF. The CDR3 DNA follows: TGTGCCAGCAGCCTACTAGCGGGAGGAATAAATTCTAATGAGCAGTTCTTC.

The CDR3 DNA reads as TGCGCCAGCAGCCAAGGGGGTGGGGGGCCCCAGCATTTT. This translates into CASSQGGGGPQHF. This chain uses TRBV4-3 with TRBJ1-5; D might be TRBD1 (5 bases). Germline CDR1 is LGHNA and CDR2 is YSLEER. V lost 1 base, J lost 9 bases, and 10 bases lay in between. The CDR3 is made up of 13 amino acids.

The V gene is TRBV6-1, the J gene TRBJ2-1, with 9 bases fitting TRBD1. The CDR3 is 13 residues long. Germline CDR1 MNHNS, CDR2 SASEGT. With V trimmed by 11 bases and J by 5 bases, 7 bases remained unmatched. CDR3 amino acids: CAGSTGGDNEQFF. DNA for the CDR3: TGTGCCGGCTCGACAGGGGGGGACAATGAGCAGTTCTTC.

This clonotype was seen a handful of times. The chain has TRBV3-1 and TRBJ1-3, with D possibly being TRBD1 (5 bases). The germline V gene has CDR1 LGHDT and CDR2 YNNKEL (reference sequence). CDR3 length: 16 residues. V lost 0 bases and J 7 bases, leaving 16 bases between the germline ends. This CDR3 reads CASSQEARQWRNTIYF. CDR3 DNA: TGTGCCAGCAGCCAAGAGGCGCGACAGTGGAGGAACACCATATATTTT.

There are many counts of this clonotype. The rearrangement links TRBV28 to TRBJ2-5, with unresolved D. This CDR3 spans 13 amino acids. Trimming removed 3 bases from V and 8 bases from J, with 13 bases in between. CDR1 is MDHEN, CDR2 SYDVKM, per germline. CDR3 nucleotide sequence: TGTGCCAGCAGTTTCCCCTCCCTTGACACCCAGTACTTC. Translation: CASSFPSLDTQYF.

This clonotype was seen more than once but under ten times. CDR3 nucleotides: TGCGCCAGCAGCTTCCAGGCCCACGAGCAGTACTTC. It is translated as CASSFQAHEQYF. The chain uses TRBV5-1 and TRBJ2-7; the D is unclear. Germline assignment: CDR1 SGHRS and CDR2 YFSETQ. Between the trimmed V and J ends, which lost 2 bases and 5 bases, there was a span of 8 bases. This CDR3 contains 12 residues.

The table lists this clonotype with a count of one. A much larger clone sits a single nucleotide away, making a read error possible. This chain uses TRBV6-1 with TRBJ1-1, with 9 bases lining up with TRBD1. The junction had 15 bases not matched to a gene; V was cut back by 6 bases and J by 4 bases. The germline gives CDR1 MNHNS, CDR2 SASEGT. This CDR3 region has 17 residues. The CDR3 DNA reads as TGTGCCAGCAGACCCTCCCCGGGACAGGGATTGATCACTGAAGCTTTCTTT. This encodes CASRPSPGQGLITEAFF.

This clonotype was recorded a few times. The J gene is TRBJ1-2, the V gene TRBV4-3; 7 bases are shared with TRBD1. CDR1 is LGHNA, CDR2 YSLEER, per germline. The CDR3 length is 13 residues. With V trimmed by 5 bases and J by 6 bases, 6 bases remained unmatched. CDR3 sequence reads: CASSVDRKDGYTF. Here the CDR3 DNA reads TGCGCCAGCAGCGTGGACAGGAAGGATGGCTACACCTTC.

This clonotype was observed many times. Compared with germline, one end of the junction differs, possibly owing to a read error. J is TRBJ1-4 and V is TRBV14; D gene ambiguous. CDR1 is SGHDN and CDR2 is FVKESK in the germline V gene. CDR3 length: 9 amino acids. CDR3 region: CASSQETDF. CDR3 DNA: TGTGCCAGCAGCCAAGAAACGGATTTT. Full variable domain (remainder filled in from reference TRBV14 and TRBJ1-4): EAGVTQFPSHSVIEKGQTVTLRCDPISGHDNLYWYRRVMGKEIKFLLHFVKESKQDESGMPNNRFLAERTGGTYSTLKVQPAELEDSGVYFCASSQETDFGSGTQLSVL.

This clonotype turned up a few times. V and J are TRBV27 and TRBJ2-2; no firm D call. Germline CDR1 reads MNHEY; CDR2 reads SMNVEV (reference sequence). The CDR3 length is 14 residues. Trimming shortened V by 0 bases and J by 7 bases, and 9 bases separated the two germline ends. The CDR3, as DNA: TGTGCCAGCAGTTTATCGCCCTATGGCGGGGAGCTGTTTTTT. This translates into CASSLSPYGGELFF.

Only a few counts were recorded for this clonotype. The chain has TRBV5-1 and TRBJ2-7; 11 nucleotides align to TRBD2. Germline CDR1 SGHRS, CDR2 YFSETQ. Germline trimming cut 4 bases from V and 0 bases from J; bases unmatched to any gene: 3. The CDR3 is 15 amino acids. The CDR3, as DNA: TGCGCCAGCAGCCGGACTAGCGGGTTCTCCTACGAGCAGTACTTC. It encodes CASSRTSGFSYEQYF.

This clonotype was seen ten or more times. The chain combines TRBV11-3 with TRBJ2-5; TRBD1 agrees at 7 bases. Germline assignment: CDR1 SGHNT and CDR2 YENEEA. The V gene end was trimmed by 4 bases and the J gene end by 2 bases; junction bases not matched to a gene: 4. The CDR3 is 14 amino acids. CDR3 DNA: TGTGCCAGCAGCTCCCCGACAGGGCAAGAGACCCAGTACTTC. It encodes CASSSPTGQETQYF.

V and J are TRBV30 and TRBJ1-2; possibly TRBD1 for D (6 bases). Germline V gene sequence: CDR1 GTSNPN, CDR2 SVGIG (reference sequence). Trimming left V 2 bases short and J 4 bases short, with 11 bases between. The CDR3 covers 13 residues. CDR3 sequence reads: CAWSPQGGYGYTF. The CDR3 DNA reads TGTGCCTGGAGTCCACAGGGAGGCTATGGCTACACCTTC.

This clonotype was counted a few times. The J gene is TRBJ1-1, the V gene TRBV7-2; D gene ambiguous. Germline CDR1 is SGHTA and CDR2 is FQGNSA. Trimming removed 3 bases from V and 1 base from J, with 15 bases in between. CDR3 size: 16 residues. The DNA for the CDR3 is TGTGCCAGCAGCTTTATGAGGGCAGGAGGGAACACTGAAGCTTTCTTT. Its protein is CASSFMRAGGNTEAFF. The full variable domain, completed using reference TRBV7-2 and TRBJ1-1, is GAGVSQSPSNKVTEKGKDVELRCDPISGHTALYWYRQSLGQGLEFLIYFQGNSAPDKSGLPSDRFSAERTGGSVSTLTIQRTQQEDSAVYLCASSFMRAGGNTEAFFGQGTRLTVV.

This chain connects TRBV10-1 to TRBJ1-4, with TRBD1 as a possible D gene (5 bases). Trimming left V 1 base short and J 3 bases short, with 18 bases between. The CDR3 totals 18 residues. Germline V gene lookup returns CDR1 WNHNN and CDR2 SYGVQD (reference sequence). CDR3 in DNA: TGCGCCAGCAGTGAGTACGACCGGGGGGTCCCAGCTAATGAAAAACTGTTTTTT. It is translated as CASSEYDRGVPANEKLFF.

The rearrangement joins TRBV19 to TRBJ1-1, with D perhaps TRBD1 (5 bases). In germline, CDR1 is LNHDA, CDR2 SQIVND (reference sequence). The CDR3 is 15 residues long. Trimming left V 4 bases short and J 4 bases short, with 16 bases between. The CDR3 region is CASSSFSRGSTEAFF. CDR3 DNA: TGTGCCAGTAGTAGTTTTAGTAGGGGTAGCACTGAAGCTTTCTTT.

In this sample, this clonotype turned up a few times. The J gene is TRBJ1-4, the V gene TRBV24-1; TRBD1 agrees at 9 bases. This CDR3 has 16 residues. Germline assignment: CDR1 KGHDR and CDR2 SFDVKD. The J segment lost 1 base and the V segment lost 7 bases, leaving 6 bases of the junction unmatched. The CDR3 sequence is CATSSGTGLTNEKLFF. DNA for the CDR3: TGTGCCACCAGCTCCGGGACAGGGTTAACTAATGAAAAACTGTTTTTT.

The chain employs TRBV19 and TRBJ1-1; 7 nucleotides align to TRBD1. CDR1 is LNHDA, CDR2 SQIVND, per germline (reference sequence). V shed 7 bases, J shed 0 bases, and the junction held 5 bases outside the gene matches. The CDR3 has 14 amino acids. This CDR3 is CASIPDRVNTEAFF. The CDR3 nucleotides read TGTGCCAGTATCCCCGACAGGGTGAACACTGAAGCTTTCTTT.

A few counts support this clonotype. V is TRBV19 and J is TRBJ1-1; 9 bases agree with TRBD1. J lost 3 bases, V lost 6 bases, and 8 bases had no gene match. The CDR3 has 15 amino acids. Germline CDR1 and CDR2: LNHDA and SQIVND (reference sequence). CDR3 in amino acids: CASSTGTGYHTEAFF. The CDR3 DNA sequence: TGTGCCAGTAGCACCGGGACAGGGTACCACACTGAAGCTTTCTTT. The variable domain in full, with the rest retrieved from reference TRBV19 and TRBJ1-1, is DGGITQSPKYLFRKEGQNVTLSCEQNLNHDAMYWYRQDPGQGLRLIYYSQIVNDFQKGDIAEGYSVSREKKESFPLTVTSAQKNPTAFYLCASSTGTGYHTEAFFGQGTRLTVV.

This clonotype was picked up many times. The rearrangement uses TRBV6-1 and TRBJ2-6, with 7 bases fitting TRBD1. Germline V gene lookup returns CDR1 MNHNS and CDR2 SASEGT. V lost 6 bases, J lost 0 bases, and 8 bases stayed unmatched. The CDR3 length is 17 residues. The CDR3 spells CASSPPTGPSGANVLTF. CDR3 in DNA: TGTGCCAGCAGCCCTCCGACAGGGCCCTCTGGGGCCAACGTCCTGACTTTC.